This T cell receptor beta chain was observed in a study of shared clonotypes between healthy human individuals. General study findings and limits: Generally, naive subsets (rather than memory subsets) showed larger estimated richness. Despite large depth, rarefaction showed incomplete sorted-subset sequencing.

This clone appeared a few times. Its antigen is not identified. V dropped 8 bases and J dropped 3 bases, with 8 bases sitting between them. The CDR3 runs to 12 residues. Germline values: CDR1 MDHEN, CDR2 SYDVKM. Deep level was the assay's run setting. For sorted subsets, about 190 ng DNA per replicate equaled 30,000 or so T cell genomes. The table came from immunoSEQ multiplex PCR; TCRdb's copy has only in-frame clones and leaves some out. Of roughly 2,300,000 clones in the sample, less than 95% were seen once. The TCR sequence derives from a man younger than 35 in good health. Some clones in this sample may be carry-over from other donors' samples. The rearrangement links TRBV28 to TRBJ1-5; TRBD1 might be the D (5 bases). Sequencing used naive CD4+ T cells from PBMCs. Indicated subset: CD45RA+ positively selected. As DNA, the CDR3 is TGTGCCAGCGACAGACTCAATCAGCCCCAGCATTTT. Translation gives CASDRLNQPQHF.